This T cell receptor (beta chain) was profiled in a study of blood T cell repertoires in COVID-19. For the study at large: Samples of COVID-19 (acute and convalescent) were obtained from the United States, Italy and Spain. From T cells, B-cell-depleted T cells, or PBMCs came the material, which was cDNA or gDNA.

Assay used: immunoSEQ multiplex PCR; TCRdb lists only in-frame clones, some missing. The data show 140,000 to 150,000 clones, 85% to 90% seen once. The germline CDR1 and CDR2 sequences are SEHNR and FQNEAQ (reference sequence). The CDR3 loop spans 15 amino acids. V shed 4 bases and J shed 5 bases, with 17 bases lying between them. Sequenced: peripheral blood. The receptor comes from a man over 45 who had recovered from COVID-19. The chain couples TRBV7-9 to TRBJ1-2; D remains unclear. CDR3 amino acids: CASSSDIKPLYGYTF. The CDR3 nucleotides read TGTGCCAGCAGCTCAGACATAAAACCCTTATATGGCTACACCTTC.